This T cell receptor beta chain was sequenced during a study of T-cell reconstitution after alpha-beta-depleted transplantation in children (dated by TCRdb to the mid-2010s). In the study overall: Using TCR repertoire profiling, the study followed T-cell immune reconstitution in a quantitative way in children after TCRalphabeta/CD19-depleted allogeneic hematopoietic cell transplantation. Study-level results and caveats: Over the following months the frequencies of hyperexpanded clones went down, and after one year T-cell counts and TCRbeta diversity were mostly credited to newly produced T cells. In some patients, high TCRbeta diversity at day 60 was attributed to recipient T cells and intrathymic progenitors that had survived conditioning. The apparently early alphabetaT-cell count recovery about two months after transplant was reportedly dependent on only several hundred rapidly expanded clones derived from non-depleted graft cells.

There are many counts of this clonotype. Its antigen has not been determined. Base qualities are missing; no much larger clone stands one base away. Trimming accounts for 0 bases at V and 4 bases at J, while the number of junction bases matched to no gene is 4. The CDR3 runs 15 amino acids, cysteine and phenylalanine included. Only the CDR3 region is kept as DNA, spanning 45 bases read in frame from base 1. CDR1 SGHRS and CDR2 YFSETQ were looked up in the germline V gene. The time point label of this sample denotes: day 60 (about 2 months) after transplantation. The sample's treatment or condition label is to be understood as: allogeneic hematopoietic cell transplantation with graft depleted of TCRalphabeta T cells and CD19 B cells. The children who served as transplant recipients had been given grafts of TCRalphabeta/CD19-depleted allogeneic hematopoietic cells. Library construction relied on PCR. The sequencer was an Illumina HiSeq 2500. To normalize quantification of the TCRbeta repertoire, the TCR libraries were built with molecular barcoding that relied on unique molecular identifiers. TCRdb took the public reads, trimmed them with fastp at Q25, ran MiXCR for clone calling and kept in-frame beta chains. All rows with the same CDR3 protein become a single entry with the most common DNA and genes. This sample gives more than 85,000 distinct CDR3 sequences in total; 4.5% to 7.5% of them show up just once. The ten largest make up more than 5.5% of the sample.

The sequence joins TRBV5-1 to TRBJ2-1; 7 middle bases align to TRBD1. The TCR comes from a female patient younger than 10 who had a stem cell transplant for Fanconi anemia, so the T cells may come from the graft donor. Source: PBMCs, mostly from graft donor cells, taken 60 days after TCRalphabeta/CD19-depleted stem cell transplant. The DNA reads TGCGCCAGCAGCTTGGTGGCAGGGGGTTACAATGAGCAGTTCTTC. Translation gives CASSLVAGGYNEQFF.